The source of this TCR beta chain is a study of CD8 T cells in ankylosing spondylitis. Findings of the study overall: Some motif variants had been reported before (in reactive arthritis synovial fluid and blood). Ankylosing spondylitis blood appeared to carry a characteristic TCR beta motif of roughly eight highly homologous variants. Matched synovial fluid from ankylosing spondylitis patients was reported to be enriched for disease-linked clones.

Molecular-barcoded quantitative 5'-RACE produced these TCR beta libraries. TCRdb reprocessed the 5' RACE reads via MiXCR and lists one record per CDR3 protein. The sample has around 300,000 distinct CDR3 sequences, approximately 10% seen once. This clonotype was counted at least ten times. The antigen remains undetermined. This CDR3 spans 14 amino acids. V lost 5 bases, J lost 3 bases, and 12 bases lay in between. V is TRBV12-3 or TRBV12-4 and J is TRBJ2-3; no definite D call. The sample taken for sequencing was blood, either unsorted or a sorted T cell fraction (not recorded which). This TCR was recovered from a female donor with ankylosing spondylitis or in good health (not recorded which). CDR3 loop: CASSKHSRTDTQYF. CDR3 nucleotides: TGTGCCAGCAGTAAACACTCAAGGACAGATACGCAGTATTTT.